What follows is one T cell receptor beta chain and its context. Which antigen it targets is not known. Nothing much larger sits one base from this clone, and base qualities are not available. The time point label corresponds to: persistent/refractory GD, antithyroid drugs over 5 years with positive TRAb. RNA was extracted from PBMCs in TRIzol for both TCR sequencing and RNA sequencing. The diagnosis of Graves' disease followed American Thyroid Association guidelines. The patients came from an endocrinology department in Xi'an, China. Each patient gave approximately 10 milliliters of peripheral blood, collected in an EDTA anticoagulant tube. Ficoll Paque Plus density gradient separation was used to isolate PBMCs, and no further T cell sorting was done. An Agilent 2100 Bioanalyzer and agarose gel were used to assess RNA quality, and a NanoDrop 2000 was used to measure RNA concentration. The entry originates in a study of regulatory T cells in long-lasting Graves disease (dated by TCRdb to the early 2020s). Background on the whole study: Persistent Graves' disease was defined as persistently positive TSH receptor autoantibodies together with antithyroid drug treatment for over 5 years. A total of 33 samples were covered by TCR sequencing, comprising around 13 persistent and 20 or so newly diagnosed Graves' disease patients. The study was conducted in China and was registered as a clinical trial. Persistent Graves' disease patients in the clinical cohort had taken antithyroid drugs for 9 to 11 years on average. Patients with persistent Graves' disease were compared with patients with newly diagnosed Graves' disease using TCR sequencing and RNA sequencing of peripheral blood. Results the study describes overall, beyond this receptor: A larger number of public clonotypes was shared among persistent patients (over 2,500) than among newly diagnosed patients (around 890). Persistent Graves' disease patients showed lower TCR Shannon entropy and fewer highly expanded clones than newly diagnosed patients, suggesting clonal expansion. Because the primary lesion, thyroid tissue, could not be accessed, the study looked at peripheral blood alone. As a limitation, the authors acknowledged that the small sample size may reduce accuracy. Only the TCR beta chain was sequenced and analyzed. Persistent disease showed preferential use of TRBV28, TRBJ1-2 and TRBJ2-5, whereas newly diagnosed disease favored TRBV20-1 and TRBJ2-1.

Libraries were constructed by multiplex PCR. Sequencing was performed on an Illumina HiSeq 4000. TCR beta libraries were built with iRepertoire HTBI primers and Arm-PCR amplification of CDR3 regions. Before sequencing, the PCR products went through gel purification. On the authors' methods: A total of 62 TRBV and 14 TRBJ segments were identified across samples and were used for gene usage analysis of CDR3 amino acid clonotypes. COPE and FqMerger were used to merge the filtered high-quality paired reads into contigs. BLAST was used to align contigs to the IMGT TRBV, TRBD and TRBJ reference genes, and CDR3 was defined following IMGT. Highly expanded clones were defined as clonotypes with a frequency above 0.1%. Repertoire diversity was measured by Shannon entropy, and V-J evenness by the Gini coefficient. A clonotype found in more than one individual was treated as public. TCRdb applied fastp at Q25 and MiXCR to the public reads, then kept only in-frame beta chains. Rows matching on CDR3 protein sequence are summarized as one entry with the most common DNA and genes. It is TCRdb's table, rather than the study itself, that gives the V and J calls and clone size. For this sample the table gives around 510,000 distinct CDR3 sequences, of which under 25% were detected only once. The ten biggest clones cover over 7.5% of the sample.

Looking up the germline V gene yields CDR1 SGHRS and CDR2 YFSETQ. Ends trimmed: V by 4 bases, J by 3 bases; bases unmatched to a gene: 12. From its cysteine to its phenylalanine, the CDR3 spans 16 amino acids. Only CDR3 DNA is held: 48 bases, read in frame from base 1. The starting material was peripheral blood mononuclear cells (PBMCs), obtained when the disease was refractory, from a patient treated with antithyroid drugs. The TCR was taken from a female donor with Graves disease. The chain is assembled from TRBV5-1 and TRBJ2-7; TRBD1 agrees with 8 junctional bases. The CDR3 reads as follows: CASSEWVGTGNYEQYF. The DNA reads as follows: TGCGCCAGCAGCGAGTGGGTAGGGACAGGCAACTACGAGCAGTACTTC.